Sequencing of this T cell receptor beta chain was carried out in a study of radiation and T cells in renal cell carcinoma. The germline CDR1 and CDR2 sequences are MNHEY and SMNVEV (reference sequence). This CDR3 comprises 14 residues. The ends lost 3 bases at V and 4 bases at J; junction bases unmatched: 1. A remark on this clone: Its antigen is as yet unknown.

Study-wide results and limits: Pretreatment tumor biopsies were lacking, so baseline clonotypes are unknown.

Generated by immunoSEQ multiplex PCR, the TCRdb table keeps only in-frame clones and is missing some. Among roughly 80,000 clones listed, 70% to 90% were seen once. Specified time point: blood 4 weeks post-SBRT, at nephrectomy. This sample's treatment: 15 Gy SBRT to primary tumor, nephrectomy 4 weeks later. This renal cell carcinoma was of the clear cell type. The chain carries TRBV27 and TRBJ2-2; 8 bases are a match to TRBD2. The sequence came from a woman aged 60-70 years with renal cell carcinoma. Here the sequenced sample was blood, taken from a patient whose treatment included radiotherapy and nephrectomy. In nucleotides, the CDR3 is TGTGCCAGCAGTTTCCGGGGGGGCACCGGGGAGCTGTTTTTT. It is translated as CASSFRGGTGELFF.